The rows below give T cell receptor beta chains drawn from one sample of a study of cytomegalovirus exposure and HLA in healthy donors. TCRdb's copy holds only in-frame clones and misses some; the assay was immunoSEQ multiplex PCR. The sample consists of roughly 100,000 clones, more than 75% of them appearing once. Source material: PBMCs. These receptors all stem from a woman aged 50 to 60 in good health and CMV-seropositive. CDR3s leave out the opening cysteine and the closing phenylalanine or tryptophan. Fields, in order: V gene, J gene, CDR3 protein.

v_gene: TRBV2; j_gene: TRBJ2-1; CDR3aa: ASKQGGRQF
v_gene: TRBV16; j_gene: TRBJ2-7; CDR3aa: ASSRPGQGSSYEQY
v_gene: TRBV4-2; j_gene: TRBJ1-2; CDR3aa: ASSQERQGHGYT
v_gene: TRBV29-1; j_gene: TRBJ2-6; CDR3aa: SVFSGGSGANVLT
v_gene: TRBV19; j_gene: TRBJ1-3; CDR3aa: ASVTGAGGNTIY
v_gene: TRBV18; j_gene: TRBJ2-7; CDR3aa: ASSRDSLLYEQY
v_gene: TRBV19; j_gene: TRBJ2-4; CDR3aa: ASSMLTDLAKNIQY
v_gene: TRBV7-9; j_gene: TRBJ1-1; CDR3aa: ASSGLTGDVVAF
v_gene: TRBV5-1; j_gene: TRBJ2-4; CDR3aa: ASSAGTEGNIQY
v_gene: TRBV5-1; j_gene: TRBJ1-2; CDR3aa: ASSPGGQRPYGYT
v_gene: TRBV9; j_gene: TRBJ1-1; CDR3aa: ASSVAERTEAF
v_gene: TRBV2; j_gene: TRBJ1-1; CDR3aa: ASSEYRTEAF
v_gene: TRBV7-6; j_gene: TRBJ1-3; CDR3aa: ASSTNRGPGNTIY
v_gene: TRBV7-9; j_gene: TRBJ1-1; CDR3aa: ASSLATLMNTEAF
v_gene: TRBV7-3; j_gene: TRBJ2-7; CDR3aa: ASSPTATGIYEQY
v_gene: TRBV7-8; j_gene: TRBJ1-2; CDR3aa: ASSLLATGVSYGYT
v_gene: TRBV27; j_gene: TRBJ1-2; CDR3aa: ASSFGGGNYGYT
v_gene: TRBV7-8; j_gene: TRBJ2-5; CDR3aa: ASTYRRGLAGGETQY
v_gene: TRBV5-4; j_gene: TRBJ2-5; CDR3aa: ASSFDRQETQY
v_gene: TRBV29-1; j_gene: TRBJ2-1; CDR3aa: SVERGGLEEQF
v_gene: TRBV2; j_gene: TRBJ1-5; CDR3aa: ASSDLTGGRMDSNQPQH
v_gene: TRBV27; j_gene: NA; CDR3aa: ASSFGQASIYEQY
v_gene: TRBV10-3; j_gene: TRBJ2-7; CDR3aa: AVGTSGGIYEQY
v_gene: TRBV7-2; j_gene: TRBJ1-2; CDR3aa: ASSKGTNLLHYGYT
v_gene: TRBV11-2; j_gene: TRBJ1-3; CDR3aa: ASKTLRFGNTIY
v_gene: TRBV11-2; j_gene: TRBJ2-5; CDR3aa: ASSLLAPQETQY
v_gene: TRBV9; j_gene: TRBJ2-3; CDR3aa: ASSLEVPGRTSGRARGTDTQY
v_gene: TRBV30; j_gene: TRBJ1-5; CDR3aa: AWSFPYGTGGISNQPQH
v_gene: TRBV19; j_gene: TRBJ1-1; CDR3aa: ASSILGQGARGF
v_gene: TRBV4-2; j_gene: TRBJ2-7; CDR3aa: ASSQRGLSGGYEQY
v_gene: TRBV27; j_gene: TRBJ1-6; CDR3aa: ASTLTGTNSPLH
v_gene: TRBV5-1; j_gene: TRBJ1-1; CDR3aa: ASKAAFGTEAF
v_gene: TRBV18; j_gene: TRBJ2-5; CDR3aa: ASSPPRGSGGIQETQY
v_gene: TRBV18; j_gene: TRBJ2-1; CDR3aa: ASSQLDRESNEQF
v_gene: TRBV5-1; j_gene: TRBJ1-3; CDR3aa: ASRSSRDISGNTIY
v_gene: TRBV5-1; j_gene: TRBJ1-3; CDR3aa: ASSPGQLTTGNTIY
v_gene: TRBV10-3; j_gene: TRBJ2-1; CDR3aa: AISESGSSYNEQF
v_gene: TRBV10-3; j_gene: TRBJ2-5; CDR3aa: AISESGQGEETQY
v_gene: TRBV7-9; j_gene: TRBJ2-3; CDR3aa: ASSLLAQSADTQY
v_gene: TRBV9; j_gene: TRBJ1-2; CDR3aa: ASSPGRVGYGYT
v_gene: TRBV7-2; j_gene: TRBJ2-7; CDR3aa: ASSSTAGTAMGQY
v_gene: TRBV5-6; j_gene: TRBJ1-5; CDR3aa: ASSLGRTGGSNQPQH
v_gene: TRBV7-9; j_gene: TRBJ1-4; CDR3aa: SSSPENEKLF
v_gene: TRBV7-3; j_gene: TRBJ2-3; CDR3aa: ASSLRGGTDTQY
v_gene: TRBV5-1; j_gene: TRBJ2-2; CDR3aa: ASSLAVGGNTGELF